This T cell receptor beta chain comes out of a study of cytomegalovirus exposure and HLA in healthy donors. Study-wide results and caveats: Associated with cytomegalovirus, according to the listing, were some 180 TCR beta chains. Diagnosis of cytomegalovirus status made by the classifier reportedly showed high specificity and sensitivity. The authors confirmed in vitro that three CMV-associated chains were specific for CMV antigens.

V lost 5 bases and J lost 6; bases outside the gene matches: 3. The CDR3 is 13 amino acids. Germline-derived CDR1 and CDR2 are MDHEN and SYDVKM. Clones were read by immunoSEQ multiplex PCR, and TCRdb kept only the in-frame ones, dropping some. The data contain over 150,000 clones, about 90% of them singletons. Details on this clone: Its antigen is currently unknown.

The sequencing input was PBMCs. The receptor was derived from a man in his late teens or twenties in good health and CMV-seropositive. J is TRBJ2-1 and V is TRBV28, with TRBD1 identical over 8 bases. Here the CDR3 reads CASSQTGGNEQFF. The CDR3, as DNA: TGTGCCAGCAGTCAAACAGGGGGCAATGAGCAGTTCTTC.